This T cell receptor beta chain was found in a study of PD-L1 blockade in urothelial cancer. Synthetic spike-ins, TCR analog templates, were added into each PCR. Clones were sequenced by immunoSEQ multiplex PCR, and TCRdb holds only the in-frame ones, with some missing. The sample carries approximately 41,000 clones, just under 85% recorded once. Time point reported: pretreatment peripheral blood. Patient sample counts ranged from 1 to 8, pretreatment and on-treatment. Losses at the gene ends were 0 bases for V and 9 bases for J; bases not matched to a gene: 4. CDR3 length: 15 amino acids. CDR1 is SGHNT, CDR2 YYREEE, per germline (reference sequence).

The specimen was PBMCs, collected around atezolizumab (anti-PD-L1) treatment. The chain combines TRBV5-4 with TRBJ2-1; 12 nucleotides agree with TRBD2. The clonotype comes from a man older than 75 with urothelial cancer. CDR3 sequence (DNA): TGTGCCAGCAGCTTGGTGGCTAGCGGGAGGGCTGAGCAGTTCTTC. Its protein product is CASSLVASGRAEQFF.